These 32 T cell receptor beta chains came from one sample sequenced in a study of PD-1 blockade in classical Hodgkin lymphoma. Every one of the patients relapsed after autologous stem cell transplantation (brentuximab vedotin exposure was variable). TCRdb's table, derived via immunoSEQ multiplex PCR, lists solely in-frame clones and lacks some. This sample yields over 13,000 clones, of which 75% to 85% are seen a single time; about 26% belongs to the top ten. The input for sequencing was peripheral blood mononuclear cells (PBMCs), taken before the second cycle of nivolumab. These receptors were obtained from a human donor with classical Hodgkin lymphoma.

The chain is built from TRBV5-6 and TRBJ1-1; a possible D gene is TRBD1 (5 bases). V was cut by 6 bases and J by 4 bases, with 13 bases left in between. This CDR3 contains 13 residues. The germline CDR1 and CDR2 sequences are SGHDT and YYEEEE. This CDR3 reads CASTRMGGTEAFF. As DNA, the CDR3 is TGTGCCAGCACCAGAATGGGGGGCACTGAAGCTTTCTTT. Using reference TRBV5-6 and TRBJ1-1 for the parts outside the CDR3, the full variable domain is DAGVTQSPTHLIKTRGQQVTLRCSPKSGHDTVSWYQQALGQGPQFIFQYYEEEERQRGNFPDRFSGHQFPNYSSELNVNALLLGDSALYLCASTRMGGTEAFFGQGTRLTVV.

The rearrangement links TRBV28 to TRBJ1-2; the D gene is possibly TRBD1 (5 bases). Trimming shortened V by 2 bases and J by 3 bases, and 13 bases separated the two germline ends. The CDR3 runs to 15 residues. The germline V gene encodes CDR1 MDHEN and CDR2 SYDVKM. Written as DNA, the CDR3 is TGTGCCAGCAGTTTAACGCTCCGAGGGGACTATGGCTACACCTTC. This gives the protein CASSLTLRGDYGYTF.

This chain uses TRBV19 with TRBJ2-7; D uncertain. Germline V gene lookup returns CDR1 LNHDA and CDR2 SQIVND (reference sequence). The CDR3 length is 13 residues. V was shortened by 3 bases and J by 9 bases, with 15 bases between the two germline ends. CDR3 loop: CASSIVDGSRQYF. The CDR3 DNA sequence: TGTGCCAGTAGTATCGTTGACGGTAGTCGGCAGTACTTC.

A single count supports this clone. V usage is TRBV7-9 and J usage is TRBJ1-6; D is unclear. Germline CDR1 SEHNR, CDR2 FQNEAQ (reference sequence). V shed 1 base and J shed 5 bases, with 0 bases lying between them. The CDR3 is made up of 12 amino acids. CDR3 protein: CASSLDNSPLHF. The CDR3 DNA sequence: TGTGCCAGCAGCTTAGATAATTCACCCCTCCACTTT. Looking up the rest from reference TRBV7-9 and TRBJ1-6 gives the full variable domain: DTGVSQNPRHKITKRGQNVTFRCDPISEHNRLYWYRQTLGQGPEFLTYFQNEAQLEKSRLLSDRFSAERPKGSFSTLEIQRTEQGDSAMYLCASSLDNSPLHFGNGTRLTVT.

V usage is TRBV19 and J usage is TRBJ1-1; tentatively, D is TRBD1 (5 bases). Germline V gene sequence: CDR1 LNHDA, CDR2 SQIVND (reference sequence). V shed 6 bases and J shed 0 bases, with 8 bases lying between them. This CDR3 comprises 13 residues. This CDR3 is CASRATVNTEAFF. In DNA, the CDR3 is TGTGCCAGTAGGGCGACAGTGAACACTGAAGCTTTCTTT.

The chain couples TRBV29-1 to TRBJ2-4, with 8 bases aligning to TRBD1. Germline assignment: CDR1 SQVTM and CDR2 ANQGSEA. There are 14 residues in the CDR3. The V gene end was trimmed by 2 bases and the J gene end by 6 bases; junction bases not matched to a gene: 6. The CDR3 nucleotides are TGCAGCGTTGAAAGTGGGACAGGTGGAAACATTCAGTACTTC. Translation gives CSVESGTGGNIQYF.

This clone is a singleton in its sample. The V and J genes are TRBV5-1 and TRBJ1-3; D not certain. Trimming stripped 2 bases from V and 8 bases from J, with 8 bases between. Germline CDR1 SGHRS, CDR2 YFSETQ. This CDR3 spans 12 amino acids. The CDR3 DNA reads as TGCGCCAGCAGCTTCACCGGGGACACCATATATTTT. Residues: CASSFTGDTIYF. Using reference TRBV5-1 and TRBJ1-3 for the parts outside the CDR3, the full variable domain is KAGVTQTPRYLIKTRGQQVTLSCSPISGHRSVSWYQQTPGQGLQFLFEYFSETQRNKGNFPGRFSGRQFSNSRSEMNVSTLELGDSALYLCASSFTGDTIYFGEGSWLTVV.

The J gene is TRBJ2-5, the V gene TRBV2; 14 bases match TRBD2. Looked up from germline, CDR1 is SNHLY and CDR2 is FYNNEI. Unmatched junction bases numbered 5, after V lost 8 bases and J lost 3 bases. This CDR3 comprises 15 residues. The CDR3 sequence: CASAVGLAGEETQYF. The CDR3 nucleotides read TGTGCCAGCGCCGTGGGACTAGCGGGGGAAGAGACCCAGTACTTC.

CDR3 nucleotides: TGTGCCAGCACCGACCCCCCGGGTAACTATGGCTACACCTTC. Translated, it gives CASTDPPGNYGYTF. The V call is TRBV6-6, the J call TRBJ1-2; D is uncertain. The CDR3 is made up of 14 amino acids. The V and J ends lost 7 bases and 1 base respectively, with 13 bases between them. CDR1 is MNHNY and CDR2 is SVGAGI in the germline V gene (reference sequence).

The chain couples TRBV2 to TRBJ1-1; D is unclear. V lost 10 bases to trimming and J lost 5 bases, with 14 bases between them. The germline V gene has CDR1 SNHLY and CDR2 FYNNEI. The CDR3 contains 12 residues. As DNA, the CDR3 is TGTGCCACCAGACTTCAAGGGACTGAAGCTTTCTTT. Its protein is CATRLQGTEAFF.

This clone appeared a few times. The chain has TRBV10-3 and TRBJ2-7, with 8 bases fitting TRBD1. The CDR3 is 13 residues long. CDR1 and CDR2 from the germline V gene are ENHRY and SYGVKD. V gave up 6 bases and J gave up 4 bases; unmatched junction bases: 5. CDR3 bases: TGTGCCATCAGCGGACAGGGTCTATACGAGCAGTACTTC. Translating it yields CAISGQGLYEQYF.

CDR3 loop: CASSLMVTGKNIQYF. The CDR3 bases are TGTGCCAGCAGCTTGATGGTGACAGGGAAAAACATTCAGTACTTC. The chain uses TRBV5-5 and TRBJ2-4; 7 bases align to TRBD1. Trimming at V came to 1 base and at J to 4 bases, leaving 5 bases not matched to a gene. The CDR3 is 15 amino acids. Germline CDR1 SGHKS, CDR2 YYEKEE (reference sequence).

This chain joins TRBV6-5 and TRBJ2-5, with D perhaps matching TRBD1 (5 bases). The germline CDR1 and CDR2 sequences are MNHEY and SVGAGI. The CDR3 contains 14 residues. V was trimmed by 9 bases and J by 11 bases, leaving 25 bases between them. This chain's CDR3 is CASSPGQEIKKQYF. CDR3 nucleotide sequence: TGTGCCAGTTCCCCAGGGCAGGAGATTAAGAAGCAGTACTTC.

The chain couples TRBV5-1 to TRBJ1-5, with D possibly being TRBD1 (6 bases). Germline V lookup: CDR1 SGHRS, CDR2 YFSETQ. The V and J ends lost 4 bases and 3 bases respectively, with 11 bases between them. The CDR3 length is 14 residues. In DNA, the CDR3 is TGCGCCAGCAGCCCAGGACAGCCCAATCAGCCCCAGCATTTT. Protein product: CASSPGQPNQPQHF.

This chain's CDR3 is CASPSVTGTSGTGELFF. The CDR3 DNA sequence: TGTGCCAGCCCTTCAGTTACCGGGACTAGCGGCACCGGGGAGCTGTTTTTT. This chain connects TRBV18 to TRBJ2-2; 11 nucleotides agree with TRBD2. The germline V gene has CDR1 KGHSH and CDR2 LQKENI. The V gene end was trimmed by 8 bases and the J gene end by 4 bases; junction bases not matched to a gene: 12. There are 17 residues in the CDR3.

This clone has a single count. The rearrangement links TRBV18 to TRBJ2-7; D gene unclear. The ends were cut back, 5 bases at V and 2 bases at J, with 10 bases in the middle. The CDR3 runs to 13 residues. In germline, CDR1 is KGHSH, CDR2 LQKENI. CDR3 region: CASSVGRPYEQYF. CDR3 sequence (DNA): TGTGCCAGCTCAGTGGGCAGACCCTACGAGCAGTACTTC.

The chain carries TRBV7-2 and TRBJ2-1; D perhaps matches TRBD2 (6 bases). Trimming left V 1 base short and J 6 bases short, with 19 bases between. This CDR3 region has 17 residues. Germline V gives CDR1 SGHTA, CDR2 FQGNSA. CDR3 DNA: TGTGCCAGCAGCTTAGGGGGGGTCGGGTCCCGGGGCAATGAGCAGTTCTTC. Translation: CASSLGGVGSRGNEQFF. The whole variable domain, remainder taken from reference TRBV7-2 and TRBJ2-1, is GAGVSQSPSNKVTEKGKDVELRCDPISGHTALYWYRQSLGQGLEFLIYFQGNSAPDKSGLPSDRFSAERTGGSVSTLTIQRTQQEDSAVYLCASSLGGVGSRGNEQFFGPGTRLTVL.

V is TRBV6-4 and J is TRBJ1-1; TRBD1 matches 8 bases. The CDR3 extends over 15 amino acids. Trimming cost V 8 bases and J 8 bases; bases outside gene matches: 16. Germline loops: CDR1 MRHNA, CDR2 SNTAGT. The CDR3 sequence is CASGPDRASIAEAFF. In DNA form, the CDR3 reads TGTGCCAGCGGACCGGACAGGGCCTCCATCGCCGAAGCTTTCTTT.

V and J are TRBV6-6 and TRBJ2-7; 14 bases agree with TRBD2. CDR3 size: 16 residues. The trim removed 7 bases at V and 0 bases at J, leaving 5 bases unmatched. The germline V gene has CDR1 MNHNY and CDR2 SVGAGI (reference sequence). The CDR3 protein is CASIGTSGGPSYEQYF. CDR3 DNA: TGTGCCAGCATCGGGACTAGCGGGGGTCCCTCCTACGAGCAGTACTTC.

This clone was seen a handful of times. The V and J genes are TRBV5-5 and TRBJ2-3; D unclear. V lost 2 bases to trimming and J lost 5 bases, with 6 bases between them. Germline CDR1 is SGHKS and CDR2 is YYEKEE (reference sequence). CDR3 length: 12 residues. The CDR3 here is CASSLSGDTQYF. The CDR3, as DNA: TGTGCCAGCAGCTTATCGGGAGATACGCAGTATTTT. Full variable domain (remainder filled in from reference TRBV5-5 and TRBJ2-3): DAGVTQSPTHLIKTRGQQVTLRCSPISGHKSVSWYQQVLGQGPQFIFQYYEKEERGRGNFPDRFSARQFPNYSSELNVNALLLGDSALYLCASSLSGDTQYFGPGTRLTVL.

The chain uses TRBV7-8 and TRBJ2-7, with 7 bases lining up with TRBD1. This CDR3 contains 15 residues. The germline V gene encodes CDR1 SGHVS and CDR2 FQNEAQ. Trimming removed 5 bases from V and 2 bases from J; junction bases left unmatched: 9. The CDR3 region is CASSLTRTGPYEQYF. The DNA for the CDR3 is TGTGCCAGCAGCCTAACTCGGACAGGACCCTACGAGCAGTACTTC.

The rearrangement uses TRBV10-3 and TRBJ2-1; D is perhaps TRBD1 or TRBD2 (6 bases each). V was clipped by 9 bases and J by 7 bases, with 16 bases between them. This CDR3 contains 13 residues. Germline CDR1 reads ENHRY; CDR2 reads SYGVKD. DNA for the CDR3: TGTGCCATTAGACTTGGGGGGCAGAATGAGCAGTTCTTC. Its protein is CAIRLGGQNEQFF.

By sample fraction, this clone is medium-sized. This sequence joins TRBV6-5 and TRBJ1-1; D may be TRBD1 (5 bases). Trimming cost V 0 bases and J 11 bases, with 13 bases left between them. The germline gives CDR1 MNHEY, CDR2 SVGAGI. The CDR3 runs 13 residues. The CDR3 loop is CASSYSMTGEAFF. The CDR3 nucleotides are TGTGCCAGCAGTTACTCGATGACGGGGGAGGCTTTCTTT.

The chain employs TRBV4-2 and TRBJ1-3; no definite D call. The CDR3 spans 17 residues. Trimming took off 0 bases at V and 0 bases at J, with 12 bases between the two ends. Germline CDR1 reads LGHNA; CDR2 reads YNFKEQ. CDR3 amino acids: CASSQDPGRGSGNTIYF. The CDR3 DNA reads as TGTGCCAGCAGCCAAGACCCAGGACGTGGCTCTGGAAACACCATATATTTT.

The CDR3 DNA is TGTGCCAGCAGTGAAGCGCTTGCAGGATCGGGGGAGACCCAGTACTTC. Protein product: CASSEALAGSGETQYF. J is TRBJ2-5 and V is TRBV2; TRBD2 might be the D (5 bases). CDR1 is SNHLY and CDR2 is FYNNEI in the germline V gene. Trimming took off 0 bases at V and 5 bases at J, with 16 bases between the two ends. The CDR3 consists of 16 residues.

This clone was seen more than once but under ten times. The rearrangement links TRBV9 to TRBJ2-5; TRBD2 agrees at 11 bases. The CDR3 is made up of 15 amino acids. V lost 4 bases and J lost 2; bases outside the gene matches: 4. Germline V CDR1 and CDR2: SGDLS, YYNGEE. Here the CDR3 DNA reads TGTGCCAGCAGCCCCGGGACTAGCGGACAAGAGACCCAGTACTTC. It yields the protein CASSPGTSGQETQYF.

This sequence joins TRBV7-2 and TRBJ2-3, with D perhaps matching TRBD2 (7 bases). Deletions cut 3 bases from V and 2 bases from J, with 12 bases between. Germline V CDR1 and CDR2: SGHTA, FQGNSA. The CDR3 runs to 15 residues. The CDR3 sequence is CASSLGGRFTDTQYF. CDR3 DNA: TGTGCCAGCAGCTTGGGGGGGCGTTTCACAGATACGCAGTATTTT.

The DNA of the CDR3 is TGCAGCGTTGCTTCTAGCGGGGGGATGTACAATGAGCAGTTCTTC. It encodes CSVASSGGMYNEQFF. The chain carries TRBV29-1 and TRBJ2-1; 11 bases map to TRBD2. The CDR3 runs 15 residues. The junction had 6 bases not matched to a gene; V was cut back by 4 bases and J by 4 bases. Germline assignment: CDR1 SQVTM and CDR2 ANQGSEA.

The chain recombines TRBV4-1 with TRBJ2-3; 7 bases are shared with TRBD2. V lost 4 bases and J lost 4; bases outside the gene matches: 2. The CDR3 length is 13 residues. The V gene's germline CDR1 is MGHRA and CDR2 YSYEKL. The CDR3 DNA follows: TGCGCCAGCAGCCCCGGACTAGCAGATACGCAGTATTTT. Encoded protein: CASSPGLADTQYF.

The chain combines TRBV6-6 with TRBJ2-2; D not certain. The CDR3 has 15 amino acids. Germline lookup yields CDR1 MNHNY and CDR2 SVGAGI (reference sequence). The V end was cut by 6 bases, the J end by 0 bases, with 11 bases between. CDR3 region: CASREFFANTGELFF. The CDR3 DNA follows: TGTGCCAGCAGGGAGTTTTTCGCGAACACCGGGGAGCTGTTTTTT.

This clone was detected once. The CDR3 nucleotides are TGTGCCATCAGTGAGGGACAGGTAATCGTTCATCAGCCCCAGCATTTT. This gives the protein CAISEGQVIVHQPQHF. The genes are TRBV10-3 and TRBJ1-5; TRBD1 aligns across 7 bases. The CDR3 sequence is 16 residues long. V dropped 2 bases and J dropped 5; count of bases not matched to a gene: 9. Looked up from germline, CDR1 is ENHRY and CDR2 is SYGVKD.

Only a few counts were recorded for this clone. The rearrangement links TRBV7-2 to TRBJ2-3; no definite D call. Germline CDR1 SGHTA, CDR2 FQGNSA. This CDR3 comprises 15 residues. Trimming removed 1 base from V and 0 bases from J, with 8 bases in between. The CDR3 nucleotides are TGTGCCAGCAGCTTAGTCGGAGTCAGCACAGATACGCAGTATTTT. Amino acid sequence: CASSLVGVSTDTQYF.